This record concerns one T cell receptor beta chain sequence. Its antigen is unknown. At one of its ends the junction is not consistent with the germline gene, which may arise from a read error. Time point described: newly diagnosed GD, antithyroid drugs for less than 3 months. Researchers made the TCR library from RNA that was extracted from PBMCs. The data stem from a study of regulatory T cells in long-lasting Graves disease. Study-level findings and limits: There were preferences for TRBV28, TRBJ1-2 and TRBJ2-5 in persistent disease.

The CDR3 runs to 12 residues. Building of the TCR beta libraries involved iRepertoire HTBI primers and Arm-PCR of CDR3 regions. TCRdb re-called the multiplex PCR reads with MiXCR, one entry per CDR3 protein. The sample yields 350,000 to 400,000 distinct CDR3 sequences, around 15% seen once. This sample was shared with a second study, whose subject was T cells in Graves' hyperthyroidism and ophthalmopathy. In that study: A first-round RT-PCR of the TCR CDR3 used the HTBI primer set. Model predictions of ophthalmopathy came a median around 7.1 months before onset.

The origin of this receptor is a woman aged 18-30 years with Graves disease. Here the sequenced sample was peripheral blood mononuclear cells (PBMCs), taken at new diagnosis, from a patient treated with antithyroid drugs. This sequence joins TRBV12-3 or TRBV12-4 and TRBJ2-3; possible D gene TRBD1, 5 bases. DNA of the CDR3: TGTGCCAGCAGGTTAGAGACAGATGCGCAGTATTTT. Its translation is CASRLETDAQYF.